The rows below give T cell receptor beta chains drawn from one sample of a study of blood T cell repertoires in COVID-19. The data were produced by immunoSEQ multiplex PCR, yet TCRdb's version contains in-frame clones alone and is incomplete. The sample has more than 95,000 clones, around 90% seen once. The sample comprised peripheral blood. These receptor sequences come from a human donor in a cohort sampled during active COVID-19. CDR3s include the opening cysteine and the closing phenylalanine or tryptophan. The D gene is left open where the match is weak. Clone size is shown for a subset of rows, as once, few, many or a class of expanded clone.

>TRBV9|NA|TRBJ2-1|NA
CASSVEGHLAGGIF
TGTGCCAGCAGCGTAGAGGGCCATCTGGCAGGGGGGATCTTC
>TRBV2|NA|TRBJ1-1|NA
CASSILLNTEAFF
TGTGCCAGCAGTATCCTTTTGAACACTGAAGCTTTCTTT
>TRBV7-9|NA|TRBJ1-1|NA
CASSRVSSEAFF
TGTGCCAGTAGCAGGGTGAGTTCTGAAGCTTTCTTT
>TRBV10-1|NA|TRBJ2-3|NA
CASSGPGESTDTQYF
TGCGCCAGCAGTGGTCCGGGAGAGAGCACAGATACGCAGTATTTT
>TRBV5-1|few|TRBJ2-7|NA
CASSLAIAYEQYF
TGCGCCAGCAGCTTGGCTATCGCCTACGAGCAGTACTTC
>TRBV5-1|NA|TRBJ1-1|NA
CASSSRGVLRTEAFF
TGCGCCAGCAGCTCACGCGGGGTCCTAAGGACTGAAGCTTTCTTT
>TRBV4-2|NA|TRBJ2-7|TRBD2
CASSLSGTSHEQYF
TGTGCCAGCAGCCTTAGCGGGACTAGTCACGAGCAGTACTTC
>TRBV5-1|NA|TRBJ2-7|NA
CASSWHTGLSYEQYF
TGCGCCAGCAGCTGGCACACAGGGCTATCCTACGAGCAGTACTTC
>TRBV11-3|NA|TRBJ1-1|NA
CASSLDGRNTEAFF
TGTGCCAGCAGCTTAGATGGGCGAAACACTGAAGCTTTCTTT
>TRBV25-1|NA|TRBJ1-2|NA
CASSEFTTGSGYTF
TGTGCCAGCAGTGAATTTACAACAGGGTCCGGCTACACCTTC
>TRBV6-1|NA|TRBJ1-5|NA
CASSEGGGRNQPQHF
TGTGCCAGCAGTGAAGGGGGGGGCCGCAATCAGCCCCAGCATTTT
>TRBV6-5|NA|TRBJ1-3|NA
CASSLAWSSGNTIYF
TGTGCCAGCAGTTTGGCCTGGAGCTCTGGAAACACCATATATTTT
>TRBV9|NA|TRBJ2-5|NA
CASSVEPGRETQYF
TGTGCCAGCAGCGTAGAACCAGGTAGAGAGACCCAGTACTTC
>TRBV12-3/TRBV12-4|NA|TRBJ2-3|NA
CASSNRGTDTQYF
TGTGCCAGCAGTAACCGGGGGACGGATACGCAGTATTTT
>TRBV28|NA|TRBJ2-1|NA
CASRFRYNEQFF
TGTGCCAGCAGATTCAGGTACAATGAGCAGTTCTTC
>TRBV11-2|NA|TRBJ1-5|NA
CASSLSGAVPYSNQPQHF
TGTGCCAGCAGCTTGAGTGGGGCAGTTCCTTATAGCAATCAGCCCCAGCATTTT
>TRBV28|few|TRBJ2-2|TRBD1
CASSFKATTGGIDTGELFF
TGTGCCAGCAGTTTTAAGGCAACGACAGGGGGCATCGACACCGGGGAGCTGTTTTTT
>TRBV5-1|few|TRBJ2-1|TRBD2
CASSLTSGRAGEQFF
TGCGCCAGCAGCTTGACTAGCGGGAGGGCCGGTGAGCAGTTCTTC
>TRBV7-8|NA|TRBJ2-1|TRBD2
CASSLKEREMNEQFF
TGTGCCAGCAGCTTAAAGGAGCGGGAGATGAATGAGCAGTTCTTC
>TRBV7-2|NA|TRBJ2-1|NA
CASSSYGQTTNEQFF
TGTGCCAGCAGCTCTTATGGACAAACTACCAATGAGCAGTTCTTC
>TRBV7-2|NA|TRBJ2-4|NA
CASSTRGSDKNIQYF
TGTGCCAGCAGCACTAGGGGGAGTGATAAAAACATTCAGTACTTC
>TRBV4-1|NA|TRBJ1-5|NA
CASSQDPLGQRGPQHF
TGCGCCAGCAGCCAAGATCCACTCGGACAGAGGGGGCCCCAGCATTTT
>TRBV5-1|NA|TRBJ2-7|TRBD1
CASSRGGQGAYEQYF
TGCGCCAGCAGCCGGGGTGGCCAGGGGGCGTACGAGCAGTACTTC
>TRBV5-4|once|TRBJ2-7|TRBD2
CASSLFYGGEQYF
TGTGCCAGCAGCTTGTTTTACGGGGGGGAGCAGTACTTC
>TRBV6-5|NA|TRBJ2-2|TRBD2
CASSSGLAGVDGELFF
TGTGCCAGCAGTTCCGGACTAGCGGGAGTGGACGGGGAGCTGTTTTTT
>TRBV10-1|NA|TRBJ2-2|TRBD2
CASSEHSGGTGELFF
TGCGCCAGCAGTGAGCACAGCGGGGGCACCGGGGAGCTGTTTTTT
>TRBV9|NA|TRBJ1-3|NA
CASSVAPGERNTIYF
TGTGCCAGCAGCGTGGCCCCTGGGGAGAGAAACACCATATATTTT
>TRBV5-1|NA|TRBJ2-7|TRBD1
CASSQRGTGYDEQYF
TGCGCCAGCAGCCAAAGGGGGACAGGGTACGACGAGCAGTACTTC
>TRBV27|NA|TRBJ1-4|NA
CASSLAGSNEKLFF
TGTGCCAGCAGTTTGGCGGGTTCTAATGAAAAACTGTTTTTT
>TRBV19|NA|TRBJ2-3|TRBD2
CASSISGGNTDTQYF
TGTGCCAGTAGTATCAGCGGGGGAAACACAGATACGCAGTATTTT
>TRBV11-3|NA|TRBJ2-7|TRBD2
CASSPGLADYEQYF
TGTGCCAGCAGCCCGGGACTAGCGGACTACGAGCAGTACTTC
>TRBV9|NA|TRBJ1-2|NA
CASSPGRAYYGYTF
TGTGCCAGCAGCCCAGGCAGGGCCTACTATGGCTACACCTTC
>TRBV6-5|many|TRBJ1-4|NA
CASSWGGNEKLFF
TGTGCCAGCAGTTGGGGGGGTAATGAAAAACTGTTTTTT
>TRBV27|NA|TRBJ1-1|NA
CASSFYPGTEAFF
TGTGCCAGCAGTTTCTACCCGGGCACTGAAGCTTTCTTT
>TRBV7-8|NA|TRBJ1-1|NA
CASSSTPIGSNTEAFF
TGTGCCAGCAGCTCTACTCCAATCGGGTCGAACACTGAAGCTTTCTTT
>TRBV11-3|NA|TRBJ2-1|NA
CASSPRTTYNEQFF
TGTGCCAGCAGCCCGAGGACTACCTACAATGAGCAGTTCTTC
>TRBV6-5|once|TRBJ1-5|TRBD1
CASRGQGNQPQHF
TGTGCCAGCAGGGGACAGGGTAATCAGCCCCAGCATTTT
>TRBV27|NA|TRBJ2-7|NA
CASSSRVGVYEQYF
TGTGCCAGCAGCTCCAGGGTAGGCGTCTACGAGCAGTACTTC
>TRBV3-1/TRBV3-2|once|TRBJ2-5|TRBD1
CASSQSGTGSQTQYF
TGTGCCAGCAGCCAGAGCGGGACAGGGTCCCAGACCCAGTACTTC
>TRBV12-3/TRBV12-4|NA|TRBJ2-1|NA
CASSSRERKEQFF
TGTGCCAGCAGTTCAAGGGAGCGTAAGGAGCAGTTCTTC
>TRBV13|NA|TRBJ1-2|TRBD1
CASGQGARGYTF
TGTGCCAGCGGCCAGGGGGCTCGTGGCTACACCTTC
>TRBV30|NA|TRBJ1-2|NA
CAWSAVNYGYTF
TGTGCCTGGAGTGCCGTTAACTATGGCTACACCTTC
>TRBV28|NA|TRBJ2-7|NA
CASSSGGQGDSYEQYF
TGTGCCAGCAGCTCGGGGGGGCAGGGGGACTCCTACGAGCAGTACTTC
>TRBV7-3|NA|TRBJ1-1|NA
CASSQGAGSTEAFF
TGTGCCAGCAGCCAAGGGGCGGGGAGTACTGAAGCTTTCTTT
>TRBV7-2|NA|TRBJ2-3|TRBD1
CASSLPRTGGATDTQYF
TGTGCCAGCAGCTTACCCCGGACAGGGGGGGCCACAGATACGCAGTATTTT
>TRBV29-1|NA|TRBJ2-4|NA
CSFQGEKNIQYF
TGCAGCTTCCAGGGTGAGAAAAACATTCAGTACTTC
>TRBV5-1|NA|TRBJ1-1|NA
CASCPGGTGETEAFF
TGCGCCAGCTGCCCTGGAGGCACGGGGGAGACTGAAGCTTTCTTT
>TRBV7-6|NA|TRBJ2-5|TRBD2
CASSRPSPGLAGEETQYF
TGTGCCAGCAGCCGCCCCAGCCCGGGACTAGCGGGAGAGGAGACCCAGTACTTC
>TRBV7-8|few|TRBJ1-2|NA
CASSLAMASYGYTF
TGTGCCAGCAGCTTAGCGATGGCCAGCTATGGCTACACCTTC
>TRBV3-1/TRBV3-2|NA|TRBJ1-1|NA
CASSHEGTEAFF
TGTGCCAGCAGTCATGAGGGCACTGAAGCTTTCTTT
>TRBV19|NA|TRBJ1-2|NA
CASSTGIAFGYTF
TGTGCCAGTAGTACCGGGATCGCTTTCGGCTACACCTTC
>TRBV5-1|NA|TRBJ2-1|TRBD2
CASSLWTSGGAYNEQFF
TGCGCCAGCAGCTTGTGGACTAGCGGGGGGGCCTACAATGAGCAGTTCTTC
>TRBV5-1|NA|TRBJ2-2|NA
CASSWASPDTGELFF
TGCGCCAGCAGCTGGGCCTCCCCAGACACCGGGGAGCTGTTTTTT
>TRBV5-6|NA|TRBJ2-7|TRBD1
CASSAQGQGAYEQYF
TGTGCCAGCAGCGCTCAGGGACAGGGGGCCTACGAGCAGTACTTC